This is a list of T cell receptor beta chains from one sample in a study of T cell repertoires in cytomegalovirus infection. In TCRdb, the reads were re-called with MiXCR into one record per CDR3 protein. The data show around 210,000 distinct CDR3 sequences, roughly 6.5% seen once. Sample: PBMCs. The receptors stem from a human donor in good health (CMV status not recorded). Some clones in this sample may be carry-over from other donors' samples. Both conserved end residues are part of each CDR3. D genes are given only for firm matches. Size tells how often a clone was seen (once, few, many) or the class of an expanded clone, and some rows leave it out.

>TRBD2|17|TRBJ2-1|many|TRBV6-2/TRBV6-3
CASSVESGGPTYNEQFF
TGTGCCAGCAGCGTTGAAAGCGGGGGGCCAACCTACAATGAGCAGTTCTTC
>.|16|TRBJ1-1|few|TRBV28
CASSFQIGGEGTEAFF
TGTGCCAGCAGTTTCCAAATCGGCGGGGAGGGCACTGAAGCTTTCTTT
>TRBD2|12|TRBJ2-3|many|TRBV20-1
CSASGGAVGQYF
TGCAGTGCTAGCGGGGGGGCCGTGGGGCAGTATTTT
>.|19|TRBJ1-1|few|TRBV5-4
CASSLVVWRRNGRGHEAFF
TGTGCCAGCAGCTTGGTGGTGTGGAGGCGAAATGGGAGGGGACATGAAGCTTTCTTT
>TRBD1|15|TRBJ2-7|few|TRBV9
CASSVEGQGAYEQYF
TGTGCCAGCAGCGTAGAAGGTCAGGGGGCCTACGAGCAGTACTTC
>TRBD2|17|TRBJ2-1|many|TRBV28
CASSLLLAGVAYNEQFF
TGTGCCAGCAGTTTATTACTAGCGGGGGTGGCCTACAATGAGCAGTTCTTC
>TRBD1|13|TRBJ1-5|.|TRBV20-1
CSARDRGNQPQHF
TGCAGTGCTAGGGACAGGGGAAATCAGCCCCAGCATTTT
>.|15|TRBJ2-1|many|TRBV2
CASSARGSSYNEQFF
TGTGCCAGCTCGGCCCGGGGCTCAAGCTACAATGAGCAGTTCTTC
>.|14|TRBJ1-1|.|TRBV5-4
CASSLANGDTEAFF
TGTGCCAGCAGCTTGGCCAATGGGGACACTGAAGCTTTCTTT
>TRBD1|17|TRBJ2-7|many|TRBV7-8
CASSLKVPGTETYEQYF
TGTGCCAGCAGCTTAAAAGTCCCTGGGACAGAAACCTACGAGCAGTACTTC
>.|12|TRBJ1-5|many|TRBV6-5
CASRASNQPQHF
TGTGCCAGCCGGGCTAGCAATCAGCCCCAGCATTTT
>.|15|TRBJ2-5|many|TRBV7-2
CASSQTQNLRETQYF
TGTGCCAGCAGCCAGACCCAAAACCTGCGGGAGACCCAGTACTTC
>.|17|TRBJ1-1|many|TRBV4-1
CASSQVNDPGALAEAFF
TGCGCCAGCAGCCAAGTTAACGATCCAGGGGCTTTGGCTGAAGCTTTCTTT
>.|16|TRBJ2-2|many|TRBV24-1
CATSDASGVLTGELFF
TGTGCCACCAGTGACGCCTCGGGGGTACTTACCGGGGAGCTGTTTTTT
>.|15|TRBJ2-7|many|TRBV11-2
CASSSQEIRVYEQYF
TGTGCCAGCAGCTCCCAGGAGATCCGTGTCTACGAGCAGTACTTC
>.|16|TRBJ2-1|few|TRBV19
CASRDRGRSSYNEQFF
TGTGCCAGTAGAGACCGGGGTCGGTCATCCTACAATGAGCAGTTCTTC
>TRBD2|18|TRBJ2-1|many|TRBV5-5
CASSSPGPSGGSYNEQFF
TGTGCCAGCAGTTCCCCAGGGCCTAGCGGGGGGTCCTACAATGAGCAGTTCTTC
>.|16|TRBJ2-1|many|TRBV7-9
CASSLVPQGLDNEQFF
TGTGCCAGCAGCTTAGTGCCCCAGGGCCTCGACAATGAGCAGTTCTTC
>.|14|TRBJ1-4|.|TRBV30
CAWRKAGLNEKLFF
TGTGCCTGGAGAAAGGCAGGACTTAATGAAAAACTGTTTTTT
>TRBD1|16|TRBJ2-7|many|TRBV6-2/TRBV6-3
CASSYATDRSTYEQYF
TGTGCCAGCAGTTACGCTACGGACAGGTCAACCTACGAGCAGTACTTC
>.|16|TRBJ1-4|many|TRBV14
CASSQRLEWVIEKLFF
TGTGCCAGCAGCCAGCGTCTGGAGTGGGTGATTGAAAAACTGTTTTTT
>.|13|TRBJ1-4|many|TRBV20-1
CSAPYQFNEKLFF
TGCAGTGCCCCGTATCAGTTCAATGAAAAACTGTTTTTT
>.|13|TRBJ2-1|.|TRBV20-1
CSARGLVYNEQFF
TGCAGTGCTAGAGGGTTAGTATACAATGAGCAGTTCTTC
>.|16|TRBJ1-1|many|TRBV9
CASSVGRGAGDTEAFF
TGTGCCAGCAGCGTAGGAAGAGGGGCTGGGGACACTGAAGCTTTCTTT
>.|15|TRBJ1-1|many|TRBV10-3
CAISESLGIGTEAFF
TGTGCCATCAGTGAGTCCCTGGGCATCGGGACTGAAGCTTTCTTT
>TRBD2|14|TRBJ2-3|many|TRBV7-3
CASSVLAGPDTQYF
TGTGCCAGCAGCGTACTAGCGGGGCCAGATACGCAGTATTTT
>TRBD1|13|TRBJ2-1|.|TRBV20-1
CSAVTGGPNEQFF
TGCAGTGCTGTGACAGGGGGCCCCAATGAGCAGTTCTTC
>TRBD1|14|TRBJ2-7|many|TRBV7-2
CASSSDRVGNEQYF
TGTGCCAGCAGCTCAGACAGGGTAGGGAACGAGCAGTACTTC
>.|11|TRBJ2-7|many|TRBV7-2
CASSSGPEQYF
TGTGCCAGCAGCTCCGGGCCCGAGCAGTACTTC